This TCR beta chain is from a study of T cell responses to AZD1222 COVID-19 vaccine. Germline V CDR1 and CDR2: SEHNR, FQNEAQ (reference sequence). The CDR3 spans 11 residues. TCRdb's copy holds only in-frame clones and misses some; the assay was immunoSEQ multiplex PCR. This table has some 120,000 clones, approximately 90% appearing once. This clonotype was obtained from an adult in good health. The sample here was peripheral blood, taken on day 0 of AZD1222 vaccination. The chain carries TRBV7-9 and TRBJ1-1; weak D call: TRBD1 (6 bases). CDR3: CCEGVDTEAFF. In DNA, the CDR3 is TGTTGCGAGGGGGTTGACACTGAAGCTTTCTTT.